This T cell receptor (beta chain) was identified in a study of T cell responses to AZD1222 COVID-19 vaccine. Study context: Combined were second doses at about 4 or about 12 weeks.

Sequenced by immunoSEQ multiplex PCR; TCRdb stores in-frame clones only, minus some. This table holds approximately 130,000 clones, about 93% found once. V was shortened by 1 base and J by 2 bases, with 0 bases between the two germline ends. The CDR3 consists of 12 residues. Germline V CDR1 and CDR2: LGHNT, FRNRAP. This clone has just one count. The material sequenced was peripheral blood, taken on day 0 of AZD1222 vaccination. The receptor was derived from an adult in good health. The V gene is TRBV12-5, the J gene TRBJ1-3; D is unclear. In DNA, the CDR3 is TGTGCTAGTGGTTTGGCTGGAAACACCATATATTTT. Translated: CASGLAGNTIYF. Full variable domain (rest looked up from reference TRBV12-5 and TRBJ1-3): DARVTQTPRHKVTEMGQEVTMRCQPILGHNTVFWYRQTMMQGLELLAYFRNRAPLDDSGMPKDRFSAEMPDATLATLKIQPSEPRDSAVYFCASGLAGNTIYFGEGSWLTVV.